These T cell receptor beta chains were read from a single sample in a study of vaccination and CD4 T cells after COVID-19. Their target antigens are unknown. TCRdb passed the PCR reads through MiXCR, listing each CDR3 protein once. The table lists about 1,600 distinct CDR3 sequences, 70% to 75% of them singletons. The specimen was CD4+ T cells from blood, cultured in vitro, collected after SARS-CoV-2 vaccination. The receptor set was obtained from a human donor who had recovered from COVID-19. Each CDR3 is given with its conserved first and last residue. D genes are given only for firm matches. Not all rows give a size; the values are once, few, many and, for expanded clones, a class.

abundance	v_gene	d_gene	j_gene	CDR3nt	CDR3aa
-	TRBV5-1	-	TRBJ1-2	TGCGCCAGCAGCGGTGGGACGGAAGCTAACTATGGCTACACCTTC	CASSGGTEANYGYTF
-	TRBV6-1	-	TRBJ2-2	TGTGCCAGCAGTGAGGGTTTCGGTAGCGGTAACACCGGGGAGCTGTTTTTT	CASSEGFGSGNTGELFF
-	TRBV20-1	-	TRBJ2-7	TGCAGTGCTAGATCCCCGTTCGGAGCCTGGTCGACCTACGAGCAGTACTTC	CSARSPFGAWSTYEQYF
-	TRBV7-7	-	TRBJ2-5	TGTGCCAGCAGCTTATGGGGGTCCCAAGAGACCCAGTACTTC	CASSLWGSQETQYF
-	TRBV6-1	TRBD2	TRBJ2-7	TGTGCCAGCAGTGAGCCAGCGGGAGCCCACGAGCAGTACTTC	CASSEPAGAHEQYF
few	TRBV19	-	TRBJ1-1	TGTGCCAGTAGTCCCCTGGGAGGGACCACTGAAGCTTTCTTT	CASSPLGGTTEAFF
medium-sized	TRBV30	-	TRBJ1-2	TGTGCCTGGAAAACAGGGTTTGGCTACACCTTC	CAWKTGFGYTF
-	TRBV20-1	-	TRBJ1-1	TGCAGTGCTAGAATAGGGGGGGGAGCTGAAGCTTTCTTT	CSARIGGGAEAFF
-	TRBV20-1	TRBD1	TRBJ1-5	TGCAGTGCTAGAGAATCGACAGGGATGAGCAATCAGCCCCAGCATTTT	CSARESTGMSNQPQHF
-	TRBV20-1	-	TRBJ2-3	TGCAGTGCGTGGGACTCACACACAGATACGCAGTATTTT	CSAWDSHTDTQYF
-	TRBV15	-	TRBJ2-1	TGTGCCACCAGCAGTGATGTAGGGGGCTACAATGAGCAGTTCTTC	CATSSDVGGYNEQFF
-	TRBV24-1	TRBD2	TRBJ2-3	TGTGCCACCAGTGTCGCTAGCGGGCGAACAGATACGCAGTATTTT	CATSVASGRTDTQYF
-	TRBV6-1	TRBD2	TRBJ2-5	TGTGCCAGCAGTGAGGGCCCAGGGAGGGTGACCCAGTACTTC	CASSEGPGRVTQYF
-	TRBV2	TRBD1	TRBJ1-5	TGTGCCAGCAGCGCCGGGACAGGGAATCAGCCCCAGCATTTT	CASSAGTGNQPQHF
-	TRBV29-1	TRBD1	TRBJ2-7	TGCAGCGTTAAAGGACAGGGGAAACCCTACGAGCAGTACTTC	CSVKGQGKPYEQYF
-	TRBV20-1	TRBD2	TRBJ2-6	TGCAGTGCTTATAACACCATCGGGAGGTCTGGGGCCAACGTCCTGACTTTC	CSAYNTIGRSGANVLTF
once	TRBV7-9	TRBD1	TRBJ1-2	TGTGCCAGCAGCCGGGGACAGGGGGTCGGCTACACCTTC	CASSRGQGVGYTF
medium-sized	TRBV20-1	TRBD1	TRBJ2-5	TGCAGTGCTCCAGGACAGGTACAAGAGACCCAGTACTTC	CSAPGQVQETQYF
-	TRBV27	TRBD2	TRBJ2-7	TGTGCCAGCAGTTCCCTAATCACGCTAGCGGGGGATTTCTACGAGCAGTACTTC	CASSSLITLAGDFYEQYF
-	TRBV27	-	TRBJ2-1	TGTGCCAGCAGTTTATGGAAGGTGGGCGGGTCGAATGAGCAGTTCTTC	CASSLWKVGGSNEQFF
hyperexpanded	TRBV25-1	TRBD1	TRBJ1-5	TGTGTCCCGGGACAGGGGGATCAGCCCCAGCATTTT	CVPGQGDQPQHF
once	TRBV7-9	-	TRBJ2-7	TGTGCCAGCAGACCGCCCGAAAACCCCTACGAGCAGTACTTC	CASRPPENPYEQYF
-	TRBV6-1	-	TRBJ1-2	TGTGCCAGCAGTGAAGGCTCAGGGGCCCCCTATAATGGCTACACCTTC	CASSEGSGAPYNGYTF
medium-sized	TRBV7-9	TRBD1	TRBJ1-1	TGTGCCAGCAGCGCCACCCGGACAGGGGGTACTGAAGCTTTCTTT	CASSATRTGGTEAFF
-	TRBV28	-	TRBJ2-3	TGTGCCAGCAGTTTATGGGAGATCAGCACAGATACGCAGTATTTT	CASSLWEISTDTQYF
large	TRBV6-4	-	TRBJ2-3	TGTGCCAGCAGTGACGGTGGCACAGATACGCAGTATTTT	CASSDGGTDTQYF
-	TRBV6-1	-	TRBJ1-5	TGTGCCAGCATCCTTAGACAGGACCATAGCAATCAGCCCCAGCATTTT	CASILRQDHSNQPQHF
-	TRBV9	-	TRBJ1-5	TGTGCCAGCAGCGTAGCGGGGAATCAGCCCCAGCATTTT	CASSVAGNQPQHF